The 2 T cell receptor beta chains below all came from one sample that was sequenced in a study of T-cell reconstitution after alpha-beta-depleted transplantation in children. A library of TCRbeta sequences, prepared with unique molecular identifiers, was generated. TCRdb processed the PCR reads anew with MiXCR; each CDR3 protein has one entry. The table has hundreds of thousands of distinct CDR3 sequences, around 14% seen once. This specimen was PBMCs, taken before TCRalphabeta/CD19-depleted stem cell transplant. The receptors here all came from a girl aged 2 to 9 with congenital amegakaryocytic thrombocytopenia, due to receive a stem cell transplant.

This clonotype has more than one count but fewer than ten. The rearrangement uses TRBV7-2 and TRBJ2-4, with 7 bases that match TRBD1. With 5 bases clipped from V and 2 bases from J, the junction kept 9 bases outside the gene matches. This CDR3 spans 16 amino acids. Germline lookup yields CDR1 SGHTA and CDR2 FQGNSA. Here the CDR3 DNA reads TGTGCCAGCAGCACCTCCTGGACAGGATCCAAAAACATTCAGTACTTC. It encodes CASSTSWTGSKNIQYF.

The chain is built from TRBV5-1 and TRBJ2-5; a weak D match, TRBD2 (6 bases). Germline CDR1 is SGHRS and CDR2 is YFSETQ. V was trimmed by 2 bases and J by 7 bases, leaving 12 bases between them. The CDR3 spans 13 residues. CDR3 coding DNA: TGCGCCAGCAGCTTACTAGCTCGAGGGACCCAGTACTTC. This sequence encodes CASSLLARGTQYF. The full variable domain, with the rest looked up from reference TRBV5-1 and TRBJ2-5, is KAGVTQTPRYLIKTRGQQVTLSCSPISGHRSVSWYQQTPGQGLQFLFEYFSETQRNKGNFPGRFSGRQFSNSRSEMNVSTLELGDSALYLCASSLLARGTQYFGPGTRLLVL.